The TCR beta chain described here comes from a study of blood T cell repertoires in COVID-19. Study-wide context: Sample material is recorded as cDNA or gDNA derived from T cells, B-cell-depleted T cells, or PBMCs.

The V end was cut by 6 bases, the J end by 5 bases, with 23 bases between. The CDR3 is 17 residues long. Germline lookup yields CDR1 PRHDT and CDR2 FYEKMQ (reference sequence). Some clones are missing from TCRdb's copy, which holds only in-frame ones; the method was immunoSEQ multiplex PCR. Of 450,000 or so clones listed, about 90% were seen once; the top ten hold about 0.63%. The participants were between about 18 and 90 years old and came from fewer than 25 US areas. Categorization into cohorts depended on clinical history that participants reported. Recovered Cohort 3 donors showed two negative PCRs, clearance, or symptom resolution.

The source of this sequence is a man younger than 35 who had recovered from COVID-19. Sequencing was carried out using PBMCs or T cells enriched from blood (not recorded which). This chain links TRBV13 with TRBJ2-1, with a possible D match to TRBD1 (6 bases). The CDR3 loop is CASRSTVPGHANNEQFF. CDR3 coding DNA: TGTGCCAGCAGATCCACAGTCCCGGGACACGCTAACAATGAGCAGTTCTTC.